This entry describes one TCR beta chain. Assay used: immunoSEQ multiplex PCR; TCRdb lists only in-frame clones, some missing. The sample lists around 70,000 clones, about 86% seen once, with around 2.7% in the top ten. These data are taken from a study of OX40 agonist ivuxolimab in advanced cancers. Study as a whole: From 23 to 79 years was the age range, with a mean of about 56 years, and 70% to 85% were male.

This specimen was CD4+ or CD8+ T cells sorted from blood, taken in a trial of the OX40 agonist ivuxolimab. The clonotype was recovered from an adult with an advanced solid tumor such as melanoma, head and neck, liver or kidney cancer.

CDR3 loop: CASSFYNQPQHF. DNA of the CDR3: TGTGCCAGCAGTTTCTACAATCAGCCCCAGCATTTT. The chain couples TRBV27 to TRBJ1-5; D gene uncertain. The CDR3 is 12 amino acids. V was pared by 3 bases and J by 3 bases, with 3 bases between. Germline V lookup: CDR1 MNHEY, CDR2 SMNVEV (reference sequence).